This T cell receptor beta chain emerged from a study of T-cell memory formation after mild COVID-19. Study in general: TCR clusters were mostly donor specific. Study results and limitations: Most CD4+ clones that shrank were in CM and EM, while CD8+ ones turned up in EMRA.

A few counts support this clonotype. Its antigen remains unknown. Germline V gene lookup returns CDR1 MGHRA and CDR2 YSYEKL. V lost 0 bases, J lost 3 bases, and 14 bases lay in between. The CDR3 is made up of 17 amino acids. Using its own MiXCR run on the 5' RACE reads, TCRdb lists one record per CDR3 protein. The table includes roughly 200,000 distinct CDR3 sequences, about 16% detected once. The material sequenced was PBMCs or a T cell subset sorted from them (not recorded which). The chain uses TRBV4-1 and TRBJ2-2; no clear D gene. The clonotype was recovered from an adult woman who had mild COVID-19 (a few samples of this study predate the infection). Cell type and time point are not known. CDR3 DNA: TGCGCCAGCAGCCAAGATGAGGAGACATACGACACCGGGGAGCTGTTTTTT. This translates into CASSQDEETYDTGELFF.